A selection of T cell receptor beta chains follows, all from one sample in a study of early T cells in non-severe SARS-CoV-2 infection. TCRdb passed the 5' RACE reads through MiXCR, listing each CDR3 protein once. Of approximately 97,000 distinct CDR3 sequences in the sample, 11% were seen once. This specimen was whole blood, taken at baseline. These receptors came from an adult who was a healthcare worker with PCR-confirmed SARS-CoV-2 infection or an uninfected control (not recorded which). CDR3s include the opening cysteine and the closing phenylalanine or tryptophan. D genes are given only for firm matches. Clone size is stated in some rows and not others, as once, few, many or a class when expanded.

CDR3	DNA	D	V	J	size
CASSQDRRTFGELFF	TGCGCCAGCAGCCAAGATAGGAGGACATTCGGGGAGCTGTTTTTT	.	TRBV4-3	TRBJ2-2	many
CASSMGGRRSTGELFF	TGTGCCAGTAGTATGGGGGGGCGCCGGAGCACCGGGGAGCTGTTTTTT	.	TRBV19	TRBJ2-2	few
CASTPGPNTGELFF	TGTGCCAGCACCCCGGGACCTAACACCGGGGAGCTGTTTTTT	.	TRBV19	TRBJ2-2	.
CASSLYRSTEAFF	TGTGCCAGCAGCTTGTACCGGTCCACTGAAGCTTTCTTT	.	TRBV5-4	TRBJ1-1	few
CASSQVAANTGELFF	TGCGCCAGCAGCCAAGTAGCGGCAAACACCGGGGAGCTGTTTTTT	.	TRBV4-3	TRBJ2-2	many
CASSLGNDYTDTQYF	TGTGCCAGCAGCTTAGGAAACGACTACACAGATACGCAGTATTTT	.	TRBV11-2	TRBJ2-3	few
CASSGQPYTGELFF	TGTGCCAGCAGCGGACAGCCTTACACCGGGGAGCTGTTTTTT	.	TRBV7-2	TRBJ2-2	many
CSARDPGQIYNEQFF	TGCAGTGCTAGAGATCCTGGACAGATCTACAATGAGCAGTTCTTC	.	TRBV20-1	TRBJ2-1	many
CSVEVGLNQPQHF	TGCAGCGTTGAAGTAGGGCTCAATCAGCCCCAGCATTTT	.	TRBV29-1	TRBJ1-5	few
CASSQPLGRSTGELFF	TGTGCCAGCAGCCAACCCCTGGGCCGGAGCACCGGGGAGCTGTTTTTT	.	TRBV14	TRBJ2-2	many
CASSRPGSITGELFF	TGTGCCAGCAGCCGCCCGGGTTCTATCACCGGGGAGCTGTTTTTT	.	TRBV14	TRBJ2-2	.
CASGSRGTADTGELFF	TGTGCTAGTGGTTCTCGGGGGACTGCGGACACCGGGGAGCTGTTTTTT	.	TRBV12-5	TRBJ2-2	.
CSVGGGAHRNEQFF	TGCAGCGTTGGAGGGGGCGCCCACCGCAATGAGCAGTTCTTC	TRBD1	TRBV29-1	TRBJ2-1	.
CSARDANRFKGSEQYF	TGCAGTGCTAGAGATGCAAACAGGTTTAAAGGAAGCGAGCAGTACTTC	.	TRBV20-1	TRBJ2-7	.
CASRTTVTETQYF	TGTGCCAGCAGAACGACAGTAACAGAGACCCAGTACTTC	.	TRBV5-6	TRBJ2-5	many
CASSPLTGALPGANVLTF	TGTGCCAGCAGTCCTTTAACAGGGGCCCTCCCTGGGGCCAACGTCCTGACTTTC	TRBD1	TRBV6-5	TRBJ2-6	many
CASSSTGYTYEQYF	TGTGCCAGCAGCTCGACAGGGTATACCTACGAGCAGTACTTC	TRBD1	TRBV7-9	TRBJ2-7	few
CASSRSGLHTGELFF	TGTGCCAGCAGCCGTTCAGGATTACACACCGGGGAGCTGTTTTTT	.	TRBV13	TRBJ2-2	many
CAISESDGRHQHF	TGTGCCATCAGTGAGTCCGACGGGCGGCACCAGCATTTT	.	TRBV10-3	TRBJ1-5	few
CASEGQYVQETQYF	TGTGCCAGCGAGGGACAGTACGTCCAAGAGACCCAGTACTTC	TRBD1	TRBV2	TRBJ2-5	few
CASSRTSGGSDEQYF	TGCGCCAGCAGCAGGACCTCAGGGGGCAGCGACGAGCAGTACTTC	TRBD1	TRBV5-1	TRBJ2-7	.
CASGPWDQPQHF	TGTGCCAGCGGCCCATGGGATCAGCCCCAGCATTTT	.	TRBV27	TRBJ1-5	many
CAWISTRGEQYF	TGTGCCTGGATTAGTACTAGGGGAGAGCAGTACTTC	.	TRBV30	TRBJ2-7	.
CASTGTRTGAYEQYF	TGTGCCAGCACCGGAACAAGGACGGGAGCCTACGAGCAGTACTTC	.	TRBV6-2/TRBV6-3	TRBJ2-7	.
CAIRGDTEAFF	TGTGCCATCAGGGGGGACACTGAAGCTTTCTTT	.	TRBV10-3	TRBJ1-1	.
CSATERGRNTGELFF	TGCAGTGCCACTGAGCGGGGAAGGAACACCGGGGAGCTGTTTTTT	TRBD2	TRBV20-1	TRBJ2-2	few
CASSPLADTQYF	TGTGCCAGCTCACCACTAGCGGATACGCAGTATTTT	.	TRBV18	TRBJ2-3	many
CSATQGARSNEQFF	TGCAGTGCTACTCAGGGGGCGCGAAGTAATGAGCAGTTCTTC	TRBD1	TRBV20-1	TRBJ2-1	.
CASSPGTVNEQFF	TGTGCCAGCTCACCCGGGACGGTCAATGAGCAGTTCTTC	.	TRBV18	TRBJ2-1	few
CASSQAETGLGTGELFF	TGCGCCAGCAGCCAAGCTGAAACAGGGTTGGGCACCGGGGAGCTGTTTTTT	.	TRBV4-3	TRBJ2-2	many
CASSAGTVNNEQFF	TGTGCCAGCAGCGCAGGGACGGTAAACAATGAGCAGTTCTTC	.	TRBV11-3	TRBJ2-1	many
CSASETPNTEAFF	TGCAGTGCGTCCGAGACCCCGAACACTGAAGCTTTCTTT	.	TRBV20-1	TRBJ1-1	few
CASSLGGARYNEQFF	TGTGCCAGCAGCCTCGGGGGGGCTCGGTACAATGAGCAGTTCTTC	TRBD2	TRBV7-8	TRBJ2-1	many
CASSHGHRLVNTGELFF	TGTGCCAGCAGCCACGGACATCGCCTAGTGAACACCGGGGAGCTGTTTTTT	.	TRBV3-1	TRBJ2-2	many
CSVGTDLYGYTF	TGCAGCGTGGGGACAGACTTATATGGCTACACCTTC	TRBD1	TRBV29-1	TRBJ1-2	many
CASSFLSGPPGNEQYF	TGCGCCAGCAGCTTCCTGTCTGGTCCGCCCGGAAACGAGCAGTACTTC	.	TRBV5-1	TRBJ2-7	.
CAISAARGMEDTQYF	TGTGCCATCAGTGCGGCGCGGGGAATGGAGGATACGCAGTATTTT	.	TRBV10-3	TRBJ2-3	.
CASGVSSYNSPLHF	TGTGCCTCTGGGGTCAGCTCCTATAATTCACCCCTCCACTTT	.	TRBV10-3	TRBJ1-6	.
CSAQAVNEQFF	TGCAGTGCACAAGCCGTCAATGAGCAGTTCTTC	.	TRBV20-1	TRBJ2-1	few
CASSFPPDRGQDTQYF	TGTGCCAGCAGCTTTCCCCCGGACAGGGGTCAAGATACGCAGTATTTT	TRBD1	TRBV7-9	TRBJ2-3	few
CASSSWTEDYEQYF	TGTGCCAGCAGCTCCTGGACAGAAGACTACGAGCAGTACTTC	.	TRBV11-1	TRBJ2-7	.
CASSPQGASKNIQYF	TGTGCCAGCAGCCCACAGGGGGCTTCTAAAAACATTCAGTACTTC	TRBD1	TRBV5-4	TRBJ2-4	few
CASTLGGPLYEQYF	TGTGCCAGCACCCTAGGGGGGCCCCTCTACGAGCAGTACTTC	.	TRBV12-3/TRBV12-4	TRBJ2-7	few
CSAKDRAWNTEAFF	TGCAGTGCGAAGGACAGGGCTTGGAACACTGAAGCTTTCTTT	TRBD1	TRBV20-1	TRBJ1-1	many
CASHTAKTRETEAFF	TGTGCCAGCCATACCGCGAAGACCAGGGAAACTGAAGCTTTCTTT	.	TRBV7-2	TRBJ1-1	few
CASSLRDSLARVPDTQYF	TGCGCCAGCAGCTTGCGAGACTCCTTAGCGCGAGTCCCAGATACGCAGTATTTT	.	TRBV5-1	TRBJ2-3	.
CSAPGVGVGYEQYF	TGCAGTGCTCCCGGAGTGGGGGTCGGGTACGAGCAGTACTTC	.	TRBV20-1	TRBJ2-7	.
CASSQGGPYTDTQYF	TGTGCCAGCAGCCAAGGGGGACCATACACAGATACGCAGTATTTT	.	TRBV3-1	TRBJ2-3	.
CASSPKQGVFTDTQYF	TGCGCCAGCAGCCCAAAACAGGGGGTTTTCACAGATACGCAGTATTTT	TRBD1	TRBV5-1	TRBJ2-3	.
CSARDGVNGDWANEQFF	TGCAGTGCTAGAGATGGAGTGAATGGTGACTGGGCGAATGAGCAGTTCTTC	.	TRBV20-1	TRBJ2-1	few
CASSFASGGNNEQFF	TGTGCCAGCAGCTTTGCTAGCGGGGGAAACAATGAGCAGTTCTTC	TRBD2	TRBV7-7	TRBJ2-1	many
CASSMGSNQPQHF	TGTGCCAGTAGTATGGGCAGCAATCAGCCCCAGCATTTT	.	TRBV19	TRBJ1-5	few
CAWRSSGNTIYF	TGTGCCTGGAGATCGTCCGGAAACACCATATATTTT	.	TRBV30	TRBJ1-3	.
CASSPGQQTLNQPQHF	TGTGCCAGCAGCCCCGGACAGCAAACCCTAAATCAGCCCCAGCATTTT	.	TRBV4-2	TRBJ1-5	few
CATSERGDTGTGNQPQHF	TGTGCCACCAGTGAACGTGGCGATACCGGGACAGGGAATCAGCCCCAGCATTTT	TRBD1	TRBV24-1	TRBJ1-5	many
CASSPGTVNNSPLHF	TGTGCCAGCAGTCCTGGGACGGTTAATAATTCACCCCTCCACTTT	.	TRBV6-5	TRBJ1-6	.
CASSVGGSGNTIYF	TGTGCCAGCAGCGTAGGGGGCTCTGGAAACACCATATATTTT	.	TRBV11-2	TRBJ1-3	few
CASSEGFGDRPTLYNEQFF	TGCGCCAGCAGTGAAGGATTTGGGGACCGCCCGACTCTTTACAATGAGCAGTTCTTC	.	TRBV10-1	TRBJ2-1	.
CSARDLAGPYSPDTQYF	TGCAGTGCTAGAGACTTAGCAGGACCCTATTCTCCAGATACGCAGTATTTT	.	TRBV20-1	TRBJ2-3	many